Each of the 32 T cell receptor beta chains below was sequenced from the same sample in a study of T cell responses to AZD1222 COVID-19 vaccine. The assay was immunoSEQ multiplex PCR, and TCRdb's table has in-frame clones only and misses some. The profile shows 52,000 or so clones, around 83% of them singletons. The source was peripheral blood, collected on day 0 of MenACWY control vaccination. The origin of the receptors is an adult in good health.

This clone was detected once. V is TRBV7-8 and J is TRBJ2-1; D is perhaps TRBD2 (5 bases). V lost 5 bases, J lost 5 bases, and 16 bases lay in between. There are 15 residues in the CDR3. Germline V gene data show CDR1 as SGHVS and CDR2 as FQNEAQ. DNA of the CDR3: TGTGCCAGCAGCAAAAGCGGTAACCTCAACAATGAGCAGTTCTTC. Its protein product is CASSKSGNLNNEQFF. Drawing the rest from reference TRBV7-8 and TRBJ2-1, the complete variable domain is GAGVSQSPRYKVAKRGQDVALRCDPISGHVSLFWYQQALGQGPEFLTYFQNEAQLDKSGLPSDRFFAERPEGSVSTLKIQRTQQEDSAVYLCASSKSGNLNNEQFFGPGTRLTVL.

The CDR3 nucleotides read TGTGCCAGTCGGGGCAGGAAACTCTCTGGGGCCAACGTCCTGACTTTC. Translation: CASRGRKLSGANVLTF. The chain has TRBV19 and TRBJ2-6; D tentatively reads TRBD1 or TRBD2 (5 bases each). V shed 8 bases and J shed 0 bases, with 14 bases lying between them. The CDR3 loop spans 16 amino acids. CDR1 and CDR2 (germline): LNHDA, SQIVND (reference sequence).

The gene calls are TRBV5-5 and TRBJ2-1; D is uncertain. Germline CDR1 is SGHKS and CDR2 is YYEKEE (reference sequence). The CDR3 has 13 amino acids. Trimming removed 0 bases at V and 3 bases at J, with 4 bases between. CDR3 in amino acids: CASSLVSYNEQFF. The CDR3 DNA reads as TGTGCCAGCAGCTTGGTCAGCTACAATGAGCAGTTCTTC.

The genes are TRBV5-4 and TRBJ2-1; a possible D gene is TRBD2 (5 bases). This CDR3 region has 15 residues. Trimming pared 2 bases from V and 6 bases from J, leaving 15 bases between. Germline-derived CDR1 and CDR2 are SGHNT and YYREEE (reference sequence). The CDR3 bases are TGTGCCAGCAGCTTTGGTAGTGCGGGTTCCAATGAGCAGTTCTTC. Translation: CASSFGSAGSNEQFF. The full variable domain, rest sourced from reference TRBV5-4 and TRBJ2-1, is ETGVTQSPTHLIKTRGQQVTLRCSSQSGHNTVSWYQQALGQGPQFIFQYYREEENGRGNFPPRFSGLQFPNYSSELNVNALELDDSALYLCASSFGSAGSNEQFFGPGTRLTVL.

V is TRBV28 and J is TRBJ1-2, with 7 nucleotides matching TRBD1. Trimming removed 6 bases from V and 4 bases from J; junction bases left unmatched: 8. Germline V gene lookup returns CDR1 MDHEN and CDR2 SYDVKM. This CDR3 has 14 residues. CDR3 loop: CASRERQGGYGYTF. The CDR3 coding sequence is TGTGCCAGCAGAGAGAGACAGGGCGGCTATGGCTACACCTTC.

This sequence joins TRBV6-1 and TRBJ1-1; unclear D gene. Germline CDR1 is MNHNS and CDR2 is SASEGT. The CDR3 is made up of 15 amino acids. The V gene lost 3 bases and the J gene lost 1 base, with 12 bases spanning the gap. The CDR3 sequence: CASSDNSERNTEAFF. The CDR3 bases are TGTGCCAGCAGTGACAACTCGGAACGGAACACTGAAGCTTTCTTT.

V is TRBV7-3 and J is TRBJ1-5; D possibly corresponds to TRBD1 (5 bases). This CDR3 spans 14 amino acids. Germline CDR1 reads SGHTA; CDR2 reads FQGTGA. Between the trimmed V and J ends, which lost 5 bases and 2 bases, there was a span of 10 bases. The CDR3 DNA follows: TGTGCCAGCAGCCCTGGGGGGGGCAATCAGCCCCAGCATTTT. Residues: CASSPGGGNQPQHF.

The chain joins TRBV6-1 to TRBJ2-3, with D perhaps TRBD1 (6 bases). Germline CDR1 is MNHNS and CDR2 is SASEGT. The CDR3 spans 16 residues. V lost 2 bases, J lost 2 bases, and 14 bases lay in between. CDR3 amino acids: CASSERLGGPTDTQYF. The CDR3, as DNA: TGTGCCAGCAGTGAACGGTTAGGGGGACCCACAGATACGCAGTATTTT.

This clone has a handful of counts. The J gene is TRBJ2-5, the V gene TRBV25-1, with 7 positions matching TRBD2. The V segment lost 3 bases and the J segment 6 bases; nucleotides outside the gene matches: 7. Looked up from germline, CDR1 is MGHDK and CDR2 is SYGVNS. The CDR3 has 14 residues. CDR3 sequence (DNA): TGTGCCAGCAGTGACCTAGCTAGCGGTCAGACCCAGTACTTC. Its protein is CASSDLASGQTQYF.

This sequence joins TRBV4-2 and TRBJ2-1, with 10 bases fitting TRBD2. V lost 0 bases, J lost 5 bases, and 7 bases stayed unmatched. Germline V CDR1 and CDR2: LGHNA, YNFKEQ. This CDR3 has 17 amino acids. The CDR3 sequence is CASSQDFLLAGNNEQFF. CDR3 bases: TGTGCCAGCAGCCAAGATTTTTTACTAGCGGGAAACAATGAGCAGTTCTTC.

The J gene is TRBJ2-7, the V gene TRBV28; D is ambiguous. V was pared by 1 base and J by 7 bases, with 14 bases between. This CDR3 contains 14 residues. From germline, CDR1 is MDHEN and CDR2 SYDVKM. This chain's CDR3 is CASSLYGGRLEQYF. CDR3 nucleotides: TGTGCCAGCAGTTTATATGGCGGCAGACTTGAGCAGTACTTC. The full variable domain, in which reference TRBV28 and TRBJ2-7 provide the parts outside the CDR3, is DVKVTQSSRYLVKRTGEKVFLECVQDMDHENMFWYRQDPGLGLRLIYFSYDVKMKEKGDIPEGYSVSREKKERFSLILESASTNQTSMYLCASSLYGGRLEQYFGPGTRLTVT.

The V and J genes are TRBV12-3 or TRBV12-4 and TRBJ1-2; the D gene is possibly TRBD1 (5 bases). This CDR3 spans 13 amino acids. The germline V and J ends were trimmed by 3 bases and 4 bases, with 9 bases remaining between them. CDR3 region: CASSLQGSYGYTF. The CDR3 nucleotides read TGTGCCAGCAGTTTGCAGGGCAGCTATGGCTACACCTTC.

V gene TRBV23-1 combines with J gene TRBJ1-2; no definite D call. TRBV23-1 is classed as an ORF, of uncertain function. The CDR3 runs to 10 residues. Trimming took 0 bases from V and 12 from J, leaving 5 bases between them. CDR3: CASSQSVHTF. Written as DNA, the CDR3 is TGCGCCAGCAGTCAATCGGTGCACACCTTC.

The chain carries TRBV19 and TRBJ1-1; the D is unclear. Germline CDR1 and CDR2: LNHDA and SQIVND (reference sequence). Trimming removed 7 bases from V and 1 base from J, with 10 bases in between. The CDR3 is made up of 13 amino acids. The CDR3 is CASTLTENTEAFF. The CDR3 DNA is TGTGCCAGTACCCTCACTGAGAACACTGAAGCTTTCTTT.

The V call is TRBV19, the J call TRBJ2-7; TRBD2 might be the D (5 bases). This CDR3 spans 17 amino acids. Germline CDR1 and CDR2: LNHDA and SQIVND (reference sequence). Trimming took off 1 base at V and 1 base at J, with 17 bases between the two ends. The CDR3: CASSIVDYLRASYEQYF. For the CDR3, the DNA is TGTGCCAGTAGTATAGTCGACTACCTCCGCGCGTCCTACGAGCAGTACTTC.

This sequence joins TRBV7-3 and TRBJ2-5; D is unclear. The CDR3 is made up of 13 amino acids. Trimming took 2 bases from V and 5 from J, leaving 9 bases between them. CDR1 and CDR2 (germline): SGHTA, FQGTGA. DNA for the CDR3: TGTGCCAGCAGCTTATCGCCAGCGGAGACCCAGTACTTC. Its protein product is CASSLSPAETQYF. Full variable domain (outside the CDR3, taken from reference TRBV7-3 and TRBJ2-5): GAGVSQTPSNKVTEKGKYVELRCDPISGHTALYWYRQSLGQGPEFLIYFQGTGAADDSGLPNDRFFAVRPEGSVSTLKIQRTERGDSAVYLCASSLSPAETQYFGPGTRLLVL.

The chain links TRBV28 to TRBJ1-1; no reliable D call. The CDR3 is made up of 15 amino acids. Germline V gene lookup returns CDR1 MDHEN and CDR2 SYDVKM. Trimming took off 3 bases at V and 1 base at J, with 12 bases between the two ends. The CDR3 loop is CASSFWGDRNTEAFF. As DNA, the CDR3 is TGTGCCAGCAGTTTCTGGGGAGACCGGAACACTGAAGCTTTCTTT.

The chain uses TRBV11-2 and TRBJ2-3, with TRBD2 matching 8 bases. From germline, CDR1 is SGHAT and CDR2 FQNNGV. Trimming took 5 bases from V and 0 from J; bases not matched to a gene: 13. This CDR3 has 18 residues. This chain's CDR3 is CASSPPRAGAPSTDTQYF. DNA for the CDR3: TGTGCCAGCAGCCCTCCCAGAGCGGGAGCCCCTAGCACAGATACGCAGTATTTT.

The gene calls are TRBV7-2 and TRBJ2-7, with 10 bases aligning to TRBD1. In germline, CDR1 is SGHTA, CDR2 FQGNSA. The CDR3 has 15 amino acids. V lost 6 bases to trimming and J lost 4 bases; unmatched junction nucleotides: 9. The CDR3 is CASSPPGTGAYEQYF. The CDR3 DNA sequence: TGTGCCAGCAGTCCCCCCGGGACAGGGGCATACGAGCAGTACTTC.

The CDR3 protein is CASSQGGLAGADGEQYF. The CDR3 DNA reads TGTGCCAGCAGCCAAGGGGGACTAGCGGGAGCCGACGGGGAGCAGTACTTC. The V and J genes are TRBV4-2 and TRBJ2-7; 14 positions agree with TRBD2. V was pared by 1 base and J by 7 bases, with 9 bases of the junction left unmatched. This CDR3 has 17 residues. Germline lookup yields CDR1 LGHNA and CDR2 YNFKEQ.

In nucleotides, the CDR3 is TGTGCCAGCAGGAAGGGGTTTAATGAAAAACTGTTTTTT. Amino acid sequence: CASRKGFNEKLFF. The chain links TRBV11-1 to TRBJ1-4; possibly TRBD1 for D (5 bases). The germline CDR1 and CDR2 sequences are SGHAT and FQDESV (reference sequence). With 6 bases removed from V and 4 bases from J, the gap between germline ends came to 9 bases. The CDR3 length is 13 residues.

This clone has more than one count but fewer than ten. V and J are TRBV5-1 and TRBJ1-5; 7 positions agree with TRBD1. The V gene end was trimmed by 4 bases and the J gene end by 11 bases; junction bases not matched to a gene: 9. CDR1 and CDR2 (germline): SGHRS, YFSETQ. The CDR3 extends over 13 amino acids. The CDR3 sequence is CASSLVGTESQHF. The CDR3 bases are TGCGCCAGCAGCCTCGTCGGGACAGAATCCCAGCATTTT.

The CDR3 is CASSQGIGVSYEQYF. CDR3 in DNA: TGTGCCAGCAGCCAAGGTATCGGTGTCTCCTACGAGCAGTACTTC. The chain combines TRBV3-1 (or the pseudogene TRBV3-2) with TRBJ2-7; D is unclear. Germline CDR1 reads LGHDT; CDR2 reads YNNKEL (reference sequence). The CDR3 sequence is 15 residues long. V gave up 1 base and J gave up 0 bases, with 10 bases separating them.

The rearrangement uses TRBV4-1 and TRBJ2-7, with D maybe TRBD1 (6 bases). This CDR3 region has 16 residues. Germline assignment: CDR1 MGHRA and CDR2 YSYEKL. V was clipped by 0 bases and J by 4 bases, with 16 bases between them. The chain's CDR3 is CASSQDGAGATYEQYF. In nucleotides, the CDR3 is TGCGCCAGCAGCCAAGATGGAGCAGGGGCTACGTACGAGCAGTACTTC.

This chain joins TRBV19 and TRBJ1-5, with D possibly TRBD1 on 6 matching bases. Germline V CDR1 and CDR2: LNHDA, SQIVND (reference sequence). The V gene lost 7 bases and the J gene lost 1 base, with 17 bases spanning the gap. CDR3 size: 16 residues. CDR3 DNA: TGTGCCAGTATGGGTCCCACAGGGAGGAGCAATCAGCCCCAGCATTTT. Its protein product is CASMGPTGRSNQPQHF.

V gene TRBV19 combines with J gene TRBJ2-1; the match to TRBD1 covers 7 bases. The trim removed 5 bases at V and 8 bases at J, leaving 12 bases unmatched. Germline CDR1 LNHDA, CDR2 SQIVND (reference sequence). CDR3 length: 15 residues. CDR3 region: CASSARRGPQDEQFF. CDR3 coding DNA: TGTGCCAGTAGTGCCCGAAGGGGGCCCCAGGATGAGCAGTTCTTC.

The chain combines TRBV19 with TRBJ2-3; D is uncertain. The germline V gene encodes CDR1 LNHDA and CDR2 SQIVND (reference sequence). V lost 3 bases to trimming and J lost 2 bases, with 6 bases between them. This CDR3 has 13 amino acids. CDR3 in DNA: TGTGCCAGTAGTATGGGAAACACAGATACGCAGTATTTT. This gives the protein CASSMGNTDTQYF.

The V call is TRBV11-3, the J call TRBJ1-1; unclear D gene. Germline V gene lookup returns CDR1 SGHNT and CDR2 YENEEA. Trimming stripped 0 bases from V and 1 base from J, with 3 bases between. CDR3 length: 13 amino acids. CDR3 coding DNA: TGTGCCAGCAGCTTAGACCCGAACACTGAAGCTTTCTTT. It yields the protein CASSLDPNTEAFF.

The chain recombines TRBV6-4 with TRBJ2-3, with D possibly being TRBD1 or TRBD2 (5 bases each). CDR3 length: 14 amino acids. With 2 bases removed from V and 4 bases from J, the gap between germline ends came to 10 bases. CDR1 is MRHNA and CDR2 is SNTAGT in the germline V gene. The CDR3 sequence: CASSDNGAADTQYF. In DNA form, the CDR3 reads TGTGCCAGCAGTGACAACGGGGCCGCAGATACGCAGTATTTT.

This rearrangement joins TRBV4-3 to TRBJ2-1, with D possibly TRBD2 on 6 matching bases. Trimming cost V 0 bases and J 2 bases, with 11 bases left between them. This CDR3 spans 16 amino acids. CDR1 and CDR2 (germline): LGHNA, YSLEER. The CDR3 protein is CASSQDWLATYNEQFF. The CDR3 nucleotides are TGCGCCAGCAGCCAAGACTGGCTAGCGACCTACAATGAGCAGTTCTTC.

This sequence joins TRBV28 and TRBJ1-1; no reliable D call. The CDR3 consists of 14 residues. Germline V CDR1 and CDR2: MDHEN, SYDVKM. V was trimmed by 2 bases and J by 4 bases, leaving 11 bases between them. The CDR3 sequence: CASSLRRALTEAFF. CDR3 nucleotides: TGTGCCAGCAGTTTACGGAGGGCGCTCACTGAAGCTTTCTTT.

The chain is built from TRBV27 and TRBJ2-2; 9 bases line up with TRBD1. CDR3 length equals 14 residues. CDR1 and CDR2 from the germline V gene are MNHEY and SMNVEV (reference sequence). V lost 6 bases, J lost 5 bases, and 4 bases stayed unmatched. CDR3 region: CASRWTGDTGELFF. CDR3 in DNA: TGTGCCAGCAGATGGACAGGGGATACCGGGGAGCTGTTTTTT.